Here is one TCR beta chain with its context. This sample was included in a study of blood T cell repertoires in COVID-19. Study at large: The United States, Italy and Spain provided the acute and convalescent COVID-19 samples. T cells, B-cell-depleted T cells, or PBMCs provided the cDNA or gDNA that served as material.

V dropped 5 bases and J dropped 4; count of bases not matched to a gene: 9. The CDR3 runs to 15 residues. Germline V gives CDR1 LNHDA, CDR2 SQIVND (reference sequence). Clones were read by immunoSEQ multiplex PCR, and TCRdb kept only the in-frame ones, dropping some. Of some 290,000 clones detected, 85% to 90% appear once; the ten largest clones hold 10% to 15%. Sequencing was carried out using peripheral blood. This TCR came from a woman in her thirties with COVID-19, enrolled during active disease. V is TRBV19 and J is TRBJ2-3; TRBD1 agrees at 7 bases. CDR3 loop: CASSHGTVLADTQYF. The CDR3 nucleotides are TGTGCCAGTAGTCACGGGACAGTTCTAGCAGATACGCAGTATTTT.